The clone carrying this T cell receptor (beta chain) was observed a few times. The antigen remains undetermined. CDR1 is KGHSH and CDR2 is LQKENI in the germline V gene. Trimming removed 1 base from V and 4 bases from J, with 20 bases in between. The CDR3 covers 17 residues. This specimen belongs to a study of T cells in Graves' hyperthyroidism and ophthalmopathy. Newly diagnosed hyperthyroidism patients aged 18 to 65 years had disease lasting under 2 months. Findings of the study overall: Blood also showed most of the thyroid clonotypes that were expanded above 0.001.

Amplification of TCR beta CDR3 regions used RNA as the template. The TCR CDR3 was amplified in a first-round RT-PCR using the HTBI primer set. In TCRdb, the multiplex PCR reads were re-called with MiXCR into one record per CDR3 protein. The sample includes roughly 380,000 distinct CDR3 sequences, about a fifth of them seen just once. The TCR originated in a woman between 18 and 29 years old with Graves' hyperthyroidism. Sequencing was done on a sample of blood. The rearrangement uses TRBV18 and TRBJ2-7; TRBD2 might be the D (6 bases). In DNA, the CDR3 is TGTGCCAGCTCACCACGTAGGGCCGGGGGTGCGGTATACGAGCAGTACTTC. This sequence encodes CASSPRRAGGAVYEQYF.